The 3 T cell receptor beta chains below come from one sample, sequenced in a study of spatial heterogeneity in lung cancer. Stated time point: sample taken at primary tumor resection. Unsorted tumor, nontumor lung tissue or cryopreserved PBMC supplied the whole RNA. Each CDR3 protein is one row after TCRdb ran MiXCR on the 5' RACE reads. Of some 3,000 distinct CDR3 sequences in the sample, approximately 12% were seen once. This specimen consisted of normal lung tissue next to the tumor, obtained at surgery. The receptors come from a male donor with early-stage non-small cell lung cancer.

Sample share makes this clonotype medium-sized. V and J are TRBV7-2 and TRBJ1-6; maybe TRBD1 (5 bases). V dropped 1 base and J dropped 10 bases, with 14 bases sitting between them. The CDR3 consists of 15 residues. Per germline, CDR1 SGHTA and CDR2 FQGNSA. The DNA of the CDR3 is TGTGCCAGCAGCTTAGATCGAGGGGCTGTGTCACCCCTCCACTTT. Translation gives CASSLDRGAVSPLHF.

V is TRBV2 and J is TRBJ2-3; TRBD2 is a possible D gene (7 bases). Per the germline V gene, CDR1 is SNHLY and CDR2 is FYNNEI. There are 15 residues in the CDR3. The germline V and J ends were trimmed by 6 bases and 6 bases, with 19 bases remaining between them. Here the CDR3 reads CASRKEGGAGDTQYF. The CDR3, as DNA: TGTGCCAGCAGGAAAGAAGGGGGGGCCGGCGATACGCAGTATTTT.

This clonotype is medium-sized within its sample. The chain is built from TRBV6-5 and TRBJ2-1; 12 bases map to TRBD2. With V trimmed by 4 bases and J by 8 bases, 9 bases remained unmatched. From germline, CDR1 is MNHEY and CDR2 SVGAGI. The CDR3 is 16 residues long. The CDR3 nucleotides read TGTGCCAGCAGTTGGGGAGGACTAGCGGGATATGATGAGCAGTTCTTC. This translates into CASSWGGLAGYDEQFF.